These 17 T cell receptor beta chains share one sample of origin, sequenced in a study of T cell responses to AZD1222 COVID-19 vaccine. The repertoire was sequenced with immunoSEQ multiplex PCR; TCRdb's copy has only in-frame clones and lacks some. The sample includes around 150,000 clones, 94% of them seen just once. The sequencing used peripheral blood, collected on day 0 of AZD1222 vaccination. These receptors were obtained from an adult in good health.

V gene TRBV6-5 combines with J gene TRBJ1-1; the D is unclear. CDR1 is MNHEY, CDR2 SVGAGI, per germline. Deletions cut 5 bases from V and 4 bases from J, with 11 bases between. The CDR3 totals 13 residues. As DNA, the CDR3 is TGTGCCAGCAGTCAACAGCTGGGCACTGAAGCTTTCTTT. This sequence encodes CASSQQLGTEAFF.

V is TRBV10-3 and J is TRBJ1-1; 10 bases align to TRBD1. The CDR3 has 16 amino acids. Germline CDR1 is ENHRY and CDR2 is SYGVKD. The trim removed 3 bases at V and 0 bases at J, leaving 4 bases unmatched. Here the CDR3 DNA reads TGTGCCATCAGTGATGGACAGGGGGGGATGAACACTGAAGCTTTCTTT. This sequence encodes CAISDGQGGMNTEAFF.

This sequence joins TRBV28 and TRBJ1-6; 11 nucleotides agree with TRBD1. This CDR3 contains 15 residues. The germline V gene encodes CDR1 MDHEN and CDR2 SYDVKM. The J segment lost 8 bases and the V segment lost 5 bases, leaving 5 bases of the junction unmatched. The CDR3 protein is CASSPRTGGYSPLHF. The CDR3 DNA follows: TGTGCCAGCAGTCCTCGGACAGGGGGCTATTCACCCCTCCACTTT.

This chain joins TRBV10-3 and TRBJ1-5; no definite D call. Trimming shortened V by 5 bases and J by 3 bases, and 5 bases separated the two germline ends. The CDR3 extends over 12 amino acids. Germline V gives CDR1 ENHRY, CDR2 SYGVKD. CDR3 in amino acids: CAISKPNQPQHF. CDR3 bases: TGTGCCATCAGTAAGCCCAATCAGCCCCAGCATTTT.

This rearrangement joins TRBV5-1 to TRBJ1-1; 7 bases are shared with TRBD1. With 1 base clipped from V and 0 bases from J, the junction kept 6 bases outside the gene matches. From germline, CDR1 is SGHRS and CDR2 YFSETQ. The CDR3 length is 16 residues. The CDR3 DNA is TGCGCCAGCAGCTTGACCCGGACAGGCTTGAACACTGAAGCTTTCTTT. It is translated as CASSLTRTGLNTEAFF.

The chain links TRBV6-1 to TRBJ2-2; D possibly corresponds to TRBD1 (5 bases). From germline, CDR1 is MNHNS and CDR2 SASEGT. The length of the CDR3 is 17 residues. The V gene lost 1 base and the J gene lost 0 bases, with 12 bases spanning the gap. The CDR3 region has the DNA TGTGCCAGCAGTGAAGTTGTGGGGCCGACGAACACCGGGGAGCTGTTTTTT. Its protein is CASSEVVGPTNTGELFF.

The rearrangement uses TRBV5-1 and TRBJ1-2; 7 bases fit TRBD1. The junction had 6 bases not matched to a gene; V was cut back by 0 bases and J by 7 bases. This CDR3 has 14 amino acids. CDR1 and CDR2 from the germline V gene are SGHRS and YFSETQ. CDR3 residues: CASSLGQGGGGYTF. DNA for the CDR3: TGCGCCAGCAGCTTGGGACAGGGCGGCGGTGGCTACACCTTC.

The V and J genes are TRBV7-9 and TRBJ2-3, with 11 nucleotides matching TRBD2. The V gene end was trimmed by 5 bases and the J gene end by 2 bases; junction bases not matched to a gene: 6. The CDR3 runs to 16 residues. Germline lookup yields CDR1 SEHNR and CDR2 FQNEAQ (reference sequence). The CDR3 nucleotides are TGTGCCAGCAGCCGGAGACTAGCGGGATACACAGATACGCAGTATTTT. Protein: CASSRRLAGYTDTQYF.

This chain connects TRBV20-1 to TRBJ2-2, with 7 nucleotides matching TRBD2. CDR1 is DFQATT and CDR2 is SNEGSKA in the germline V gene (reference sequence). The CDR3 has 14 residues. The V segment lost 3 bases and the J segment 7 bases; nucleotides outside the gene matches: 8. The CDR3: CSASSAGDVGELFF. The CDR3, as DNA: TGCAGTGCTAGTAGTGCGGGGGACGTCGGGGAGCTGTTTTTT.

The chain employs TRBV11-2 and TRBJ1-2; 10 bases are a match to TRBD1. V trimming: 5 bases; J trimming: 4 bases; junction bases outside the gene matches: 4. The CDR3 has 14 amino acids. Per the germline V gene, CDR1 is SGHAT and CDR2 is FQNNGV. DNA of the CDR3: TGTGCCAGCAGCCCAGGACAGGGGGGCTATGGCTACACCTTC. Protein: CASSPGQGGYGYTF.

The V gene is TRBV6-4, the J gene TRBJ2-2, with 15 bases that match TRBD2. Germline trimming cut 6 bases from V and 6 bases from J; bases unmatched to any gene: 5. Germline assignment: CDR1 MRHNA and CDR2 SNTAGT. CDR3 length equals 16 residues. CDR3 nucleotides: TGTGCCAGCAGCCCCGGGACTAGCGGGGGGCCCGGGGAGCTGTTTTTT. As protein: CASSPGTSGGPGELFF.

This chain links TRBV6-6 with TRBJ2-3, with 8 nucleotides matching TRBD1. CDR3 size: 16 residues. The J segment lost 2 bases and the V segment lost 5 bases, leaving 9 bases of the junction unmatched. Germline V CDR1 and CDR2: MNHNY, SVGAGI (reference sequence). The CDR3 loop reads CASSINRDRPTDTQYF. CDR3 nucleotide sequence: TGTGCCAGCAGTATCAATCGGGACAGGCCCACAGATACGCAGTATTTT.

The V and J genes are TRBV6-4 and TRBJ1-2, with a weak D call TRBD1 (5 bases). Germline V CDR1 and CDR2: MRHNA, SNTAGT. The V end was cut by 3 bases, the J end by 7 bases, with 12 bases between. The CDR3 totals 13 residues. CDR3 region: CASSEIVGAGYTF. In nucleotides, the CDR3 is TGTGCCAGCAGTGAAATCGTTGGGGCTGGCTACACCTTC.

The J gene is TRBJ1-6, the V gene TRBV2; D is possibly TRBD1 (6 bases). The CDR3 contains 18 residues. The V and J ends lost 4 bases and 0 bases respectively, with 16 bases between them. CDR1 SNHLY and CDR2 FYNNEI come from the germline V gene. DNA of the CDR3: TGTGCCAGCAGTGCGACAGGTCACTTGAGCTCCTATAATTCACCCCTCCACTTT. It codes for CASSATGHLSSYNSPLHF.

The chain joins TRBV20-1 to TRBJ1-1; the D gene is possibly TRBD1 (5 bases). Trimming cost V 4 bases and J 9 bases, with 12 bases left between them. The CDR3 has 11 residues. Germline V gene lookup returns CDR1 DFQATT and CDR2 SNEGSKA (reference sequence). CDR3 DNA: TGCAGTGCTATAAGTAACAGGAAAGCTTTCTTT. Protein: CSAISNRKAFF.

This chain links TRBV19 with TRBJ1-2; possibly TRBD1 for D (5 bases). Germline CDR1 reads LNHDA; CDR2 reads SQIVND (reference sequence). V lost 7 bases, J lost 1 base, and 16 bases lay in between. The CDR3 is made up of 15 amino acids. CDR3 DNA: TGTGCCAGTACGACAGAGCTACTCCTTAACTATGGCTACACCTTC. Translating it yields CASTTELLLNYGYTF.

The gene calls are TRBV7-9 and TRBJ1-1, with 8 bases fitting TRBD1. Germline V gene data show CDR1 as SEHNR and CDR2 as FQNEAQ (reference sequence). The CDR3 contains 17 residues. With V trimmed by 5 bases and J by 1 base, 12 bases remained unmatched. This CDR3 reads CASSNGQGRGGNTEAFF. The CDR3, as DNA: TGTGCCAGCAGCAACGGACAGGGCCGGGGAGGGAACACTGAAGCTTTCTTT.